A selection of T cell receptor beta chains follows, all from one sample in a study of Ad26.COV2.S vaccination and SARS-CoV-2 variants. TCRdb keeps only in-frame clones here, not all; method: immunoSEQ multiplex PCR. This sample has some 480,000 clones; approximately 88% occur once, and the top ten carry roughly 12%. Here the sequenced sample was peripheral blood, taken in a trial of Ad26.COV2.S vaccine versus placebo. The source of these receptors is a person aged 18 to 65 who received the Ad26.COV2.S COVID-19 vaccine or a placebo. Each CDR3 is given with its conserved first and last residue. Fields, in order: V gene, J gene, D gene, clone size, CDR3 DNA, CDR3 protein. D genes are given only for firm matches. Some rows mark clone size as missing; the rest say once, few, many or name a class of expanded clone.

V: TRBV7-8; J: TRBJ2-1; D: NA; size: NA; DNA: TGTGCCAGCAGCATCGACGGCAGCTCCTACAATGAGCAGTTCTTC; CDR3: CASSIDGSSYNEQFF
V: TRBV5-6; J: TRBJ1-4; D: NA; size: NA; DNA: TGTGCCAGCAGCTCAGGGACCTTCAATGAAAAACTGTTTTTT; CDR3: CASSSGTFNEKLFF
V: TRBV19; J: TRBJ2-6; D: TRBD1; size: NA; DNA: TGTGCCAGTAGTGCCGACAGGGTTCCTGGGGCCAACGTCCTGACTTTC; CDR3: CASSADRVPGANVLTF
V: TRBV24-1; J: TRBJ1-2; D: TRBD1; size: NA; DNA: TGTGCCACCAGTGATGACAGGGGAGGCTACACCTTC; CDR3: CATSDDRGGYTF
V: TRBV19; J: TRBJ1-3; D: TRBD1; size: NA; DNA: TGTGCCAGTGGGACAGTCTCTGGAAACACCATATATTTT; CDR3: CASGTVSGNTIYF
V: TRBV18; J: TRBJ2-1; D: NA; size: NA; DNA: TGTGCCAGCTCACCAATCTCTCTGGGTGAGCAGTTCTTC; CDR3: CASSPISLGEQFF
V: TRBV27; J: TRBJ2-6; D: NA; size: NA; DNA: TGTGCCAGCAGGGACCGGGTAGCTGGGGCCAACGTCCTGACTTTC; CDR3: CASRDRVAGANVLTF
V: TRBV5-5; J: TRBJ2-7; D: TRBD2; size: few; DNA: TGTGCCAGCAGCTCCGTAGCGGGAGACTACGAGCAGTACTTC; CDR3: CASSSVAGDYEQYF
V: TRBV27; J: TRBJ1-2; D: NA; size: few; DNA: TGTGCCAGCAGTTTAACGGGCAGGGCTAACTATGGCTACACCTTC; CDR3: CASSLTGRANYGYTF
V: TRBV6-2/TRBV6-3; J: TRBJ2-1; D: NA; size: once; DNA: TGTGCCAGCAGTTACTCTTGGACACCTAACACCTACAATGAGCAGTTCTTC; CDR3: CASSYSWTPNTYNEQFF
V: TRBV5-1; J: TRBJ2-7; D: NA; size: NA; DNA: TGCGCCAGCAGCTTGGCTTTGGGCACCTACGAGCAGTACTTC; CDR3: CASSLALGTYEQYF
V: TRBV27; J: TRBJ2-1; D: NA; size: once; DNA: TGTGCCAGCAGTTTGGAAGGGGACTCCTACAATGAGCAGTTCTTC; CDR3: CASSLEGDSYNEQFF
V: TRBV6-2/TRBV6-3; J: TRBJ2-7; D: NA; size: few; DNA: TGTGCCAGCAGCGTCGCGGGGGAGCAGTACTTC; CDR3: CASSVAGEQYF
V: TRBV14; J: TRBJ2-7; D: NA; size: NA; DNA: TGTGCCAGCAGCCAGGAGGGACACCCTTCCTACGAGCAGTACTTC; CDR3: CASSQEGHPSYEQYF
V: TRBV27; J: TRBJ2-1; D: NA; size: NA; DNA: TGTGCCAGCAGTTTACAGGGGTGGCACAATGAGCAGTTCTTC; CDR3: CASSLQGWHNEQFF
V: TRBV12-3/TRBV12-4; J: TRBJ1-2; D: TRBD1; size: NA; DNA: TGTGCCAGCAGTTCCAGGGGGCGCTTCGGCTACACCTTC; CDR3: CASSSRGRFGYTF
V: TRBV7-2; J: TRBJ2-7; D: NA; size: NA; DNA: TGTGCCAGCAGACCCGGGACAGGACTAGGGGGCGGGTACTACGAGCAGTACTTC; CDR3: CASRPGTGLGGGYYEQYF
V: TRBV7-9; J: TRBJ2-1; D: NA; size: NA; DNA: TGTGCCAGCAGCTTCGGACGCAATGAGCAGTTCTTC; CDR3: CASSFGRNEQFF
V: TRBV3-1/TRBV3-2; J: TRBJ1-1; D: NA; size: once; DNA: TGTGCCAGCAGCCAGATATGGGGGACTGAAGCTTTCTTT; CDR3: CASSQIWGTEAFF
V: TRBV5-6; J: TRBJ1-2; D: TRBD1; size: once; DNA: TGTGCCAGCAGCTTCATCTACGGACAGGATGTTTTTACCTTC; CDR3: CASSFIYGQDVFTF
V: TRBV9; J: TRBJ2-7; D: NA; size: NA; DNA: TGTGCCAGCAGCGTAGGGCAGGGTTACTACGAGCAGTACTTC; CDR3: CASSVGQGYYEQYF
V: TRBV29-1; J: TRBJ2-3; D: TRBD2; size: NA; DNA: TGCAGCGTTGAAGTGGGGGGGGCTAGCGGGACCCTTAGCACAGATACGCAGTATTTT; CDR3: CSVEVGGASGTLSTDTQYF
V: TRBV28; J: TRBJ1-2; D: TRBD1; size: NA; DNA: TGTGCCAGCAGTCCCCACCCCGGGACAGGGACATTCACTAACTATGGCTACACCTTC; CDR3: CASSPHPGTGTFTNYGYTF
V: TRBV29-1; J: TRBJ1-2; D: NA; size: NA; DNA: TGCAGCGTTACGGGTGGGCATAACTATGGCTACACCTTC; CDR3: CSVTGGHNYGYTF
V: TRBV4-2; J: TRBJ1-6; D: NA; size: NA; DNA: TGTGCCAGCAGCCAACGGGTGGATTCACCCCTCCACTTT; CDR3: CASSQRVDSPLHF
V: TRBV6-2/TRBV6-3; J: TRBJ1-2; D: NA; size: NA; DNA: TGTGCCAGCAGTGGACGTCTGTCGGGCTACACCTTC; CDR3: CASSGRLSGYTF
V: TRBV28; J: TRBJ2-5; D: NA; size: NA; DNA: TGTGCCAGCAGTTTTCGGCGACAGCAAGAGACCCAGTACTTC; CDR3: CASSFRRQQETQYF
V: TRBV19; J: TRBJ1-1; D: TRBD1; size: few; DNA: TGTGCCAGTCGGACAGGGGGCTCGGGTGAAGCTTTCTTT; CDR3: CASRTGGSGEAFF
V: TRBV6-1; J: TRBJ2-4; D: TRBD2; size: few; DNA: TGTGCCAGCAGTGGGGCTAGCGGGAGTGTTGACAAAAACATTCAGTACTTC; CDR3: CASSGASGSVDKNIQYF
V: TRBV9; J: TRBJ1-6; D: NA; size: NA; DNA: TGTGCCAGCAGCGTAGGGGACGTAAAAAAGGGATCACCCCTCCACTTT; CDR3: CASSVGDVKKGSPLHF
V: TRBV18; J: TRBJ1-4; D: NA; size: NA; DNA: TGTGCCAGCTCAATCGACAGGTTTAATGAAAAACTGTTTTTT; CDR3: CASSIDRFNEKLFF
V: TRBV11-1; J: TRBJ2-5; D: NA; size: NA; DNA: TGTGCCAGCAGCTTGGGCAGGCAAGAGACCCAGTACTTC; CDR3: CASSLGRQETQYF
V: TRBV5-4; J: TRBJ2-5; D: NA; size: NA; DNA: TGTGCCAGCAGCTTGGCCGGGACCGAGACCCAGTACTTC; CDR3: CASSLAGTETQYF
V: TRBV25-1; J: TRBJ1-2; D: NA; size: NA; DNA: TGTGCCAGCAGTCCCCAGGAGGACTATGGCTACACCTTC; CDR3: CASSPQEDYGYTF
V: TRBV4-3; J: TRBJ1-6; D: NA; size: NA; DNA: TGCGCCAGCAGCCAAGAAGGAGGAGGGTCGGATTCACCCCTCCACTTT; CDR3: CASSQEGGGSDSPLHF
V: TRBV5-5; J: TRBJ2-7; D: NA; size: NA; DNA: TGTGCCAGCAGCTGGGGAGACAGATCACCTTATGAGCAGTACTTC; CDR3: CASSWGDRSPYEQYF
V: TRBV12-3/TRBV12-4; J: TRBJ2-7; D: NA; size: NA; DNA: NA; CDR3: CASSFGGWGQGTF
V: TRBV10-2; J: TRBJ2-1; D: TRBD2; size: few; DNA: TGCGCCAGCAGTGCATCTGCGGGAGTCTACAATGAGCAGTTCTTC; CDR3: CASSASAGVYNEQFF
V: TRBV30; J: TRBJ1-5; D: TRBD1; size: NA; DNA: TGTGCCTGGGGACAGGGAACAAGCAATCAGCCCCAGCATTTT; CDR3: CAWGQGTSNQPQHF
V: TRBV9; J: TRBJ2-2; D: NA; size: NA; DNA: TGTGCCAGCAGTCCAAGGGGGACTGGCGCCGGGGAGCTGTTTTTT; CDR3: CASSPRGTGAGELFF
V: TRBV4-2; J: TRBJ2-7; D: TRBD2; size: NA; DNA: TGTGCCAGCAGCCAAGTCTCGGGAGGGCCGGGTCGGATGGGCGAGCAGTACTTC; CDR3: CASSQVSGGPGRMGEQYF
V: TRBV2; J: TRBJ2-7; D: TRBD2; size: once; DNA: TGTGCCAGCAGTGAATCTACGGGAGGGCGCGAGCAGTACTTC; CDR3: CASSESTGGREQYF
V: TRBV30; J: TRBJ1-1; D: TRBD1; size: NA; DNA: TGTGCCTGGAGGAAACAGGGGGCGACCACTGAAGCTTTCTTT; CDR3: CAWRKQGATTEAFF
V: TRBV6-6; J: TRBJ1-2; D: NA; size: NA; DNA: TGTGCCAGCCTTTTTCAGGGGCCGCACTATGGCTACACCTTC; CDR3: CASLFQGPHYGYTF
V: TRBV27; J: TRBJ2-2; D: NA; size: NA; DNA: TGTGCCAGCAGTTTAAGCGGGGAGCTGTTTTTT; CDR3: CASSLSGELFF
V: TRBV28; J: TRBJ2-7; D: NA; size: NA; DNA: TGTGCCAGCAGCTCTTCCGGGACGGACCCCTACGAGCAGTACTTC; CDR3: CASSSSGTDPYEQYF
V: TRBV5-4; J: TRBJ1-4; D: TRBD1; size: NA; DNA: TGTGCCAGCAGCTTAGAGCGACAGGGCAAAAAACTGTTTTTT; CDR3: CASSLERQGKKLFF
V: TRBV7-9; J: TRBJ2-1; D: NA; size: once; DNA: TGTGCCAGCAGCCCCGGGGGCGTAGGTGAGCAGTTCTTC; CDR3: CASSPGGVGEQFF